The 15 T cell receptor beta chains below were found in one sample sequenced in a study of T cells in women clearing cervical HPV infection. Sequencing used immunoSEQ multiplex PCR; TCRdb keeps in-frame clones, though not all of them. The ten most abundant clones cover under 6.5% of a sample with some 39,000 clones. The sample comprised blood buffy coat. These receptors originate from a woman between 18 and 70 years old with a cervical HPV16 infection that either progressed to CIN3+ or cleared (not recorded which).

Remarks on this clone: Coverage ceases 3 residues before the CDR3 finishes, and the germline J gene fills in the end. The chain combines TRBV20-1 with TRBJ2-2, with 11 bases identical to TRBD2. Germline lookup yields CDR1 DFQATT and CDR2 SNEGSKA (reference sequence). The CDR3 runs 15 residues. V was clipped by 6 bases and J by 5 bases; unmatched bases: 8. The sequenced part of the CDR3 DNA is TGCAGTGCCCCCTTAGCGGGAGGGGGGACCGGGGAG. It translates to CSAPLAGGGTGE. The CDR3 reads in full as CSAPLAGGGTGELFF.

A note on this clone: At one end, the junction sequence differs from germline, possibly due to a read error. The CDR3 end is not reached by the read, which stops 3 residues before it; the germline J gene fills it in. The chain carries TRBV7-9 and TRBJ1-3; no firm D call. Germline V gene data show CDR1 as SEHNR and CDR2 as FQNEAQ (reference sequence). The CDR3 extends over 15 amino acids. Incomplete CDR3 DNA: TGTCCCAGCAGCCGATACCTGGACTCTGGAAACAAC. Its translation is CPSSRYLDSGNN. In full, the CDR3 is CPSSRYLDSGNNIYF. Together with reference TRBV7-9 and TRBJ1-3, the CDR3 gives the full variable domain: DTGVSQNPRHKITKRGQNVTFRCDPISEHNRLYWYRQTLGQGPEFLTYFQNEAQLEKSRLLSDRFSAERPKGSFSTLEIQRTEQGDSAMYLCPSSRYLDSGNNIYFGEGSWLTVV.

To note about this clone: The read gets to within 3 residues of the CDR3 end, and the germline J gene fills in the rest. The rearrangement links TRBV18 to TRBJ1-2; possible D gene TRBD1, 5 bases. The CDR3 loop spans 13 amino acids. Germline CDR1 and CDR2: KGHSH and LQKENI. Partial CDR3 DNA: TGTGCCAGCTCACCGAAGGGGAGGTACGAC. Its protein is CASSPKGRYD. The whole CDR3 sequence is CASSPKGRYDYTF.

As for this clone: The CDR3 goes on 3 residues after the read ends, and that part is filled in from the germline J gene. This chain joins TRBV7-9 and TRBJ1-2, with 7 nucleotides matching TRBD1. Germline V gene sequence: CDR1 SEHNR, CDR2 FQNEAQ (reference sequence). V lost 5 bases, J lost 5 bases, and 8 bases stayed unmatched. CDR3 length: 14 amino acids. The covered CDR3 bases are TGTGCCAGCAGCATGGTCGAGGGGGCGTATGGC. It is translated as CASSMVEGAYG. The entire CDR3 reads CASSMVEGAYGYTF.

Remarks on this clone: The CDR3 end falls 3 residues outside the read, so it is completed with the germline J gene. The genes are TRBV20-1 and TRBJ2-7, with TRBD2 matching 12 bases. Per the germline V gene, CDR1 is DFQATT and CDR2 is SNEGSKA (reference sequence). The V gene end was trimmed by 0 bases and the J gene end by 1 base; junction bases not matched to a gene: 10. The CDR3 contains 18 residues. The CDR3 loop is CSARDRGLAGLGSYEQYF. The DNA read from the CDR3 is TGCAGTGCTAGAGATCGGGGACTAGCGGGTCTGGGATCCTACGAG.

For this clone: The observed sequence ends 3 residues before the CDR3 terminus, with the missing tail filled in from the germline J gene. This chain connects TRBV7-9 to TRBJ2-4; no definite D call. Germline-derived CDR1 and CDR2 are SEHNR and FQNEAQ (reference sequence). This CDR3 has 15 amino acids. Here the CDR3 reads CASSSPAPGNYGQYF. The sequenced part of the CDR3 DNA is TGTGCCAGCAGCTCGCCGGCCCCGGGTAACTATGGT.

A note on this clone: The read terminates 3 residues before the CDR3 end, so the remaining end is supplied by the germline J gene. The chain combines TRBV7-8 with TRBJ2-5; maybe TRBD2 (6 bases). This CDR3 is 15 amino acids long. CDR1 is SGHVS, CDR2 FQNEAQ, per germline. The germline V and J ends were trimmed by 1 base and 5 bases, with 14 bases remaining between them. The DNA read from the CDR3 is TGTGCCAGCAGCTTAGGGGGAGGACATGTCGAGACC. Translated, it gives CASSLGGGHVET. The full CDR3 reads CASSLGGGHVETQYF.

In the case of this clone: The sequenced fragment ends 3 residues before the CDR3 boundary, so the rest is inferred from the germline J gene. The V call is TRBV5-1, the J call TRBJ1-4, with D perhaps TRBD1 (5 bases). From germline, CDR1 is SGHRS and CDR2 YFSETQ. This CDR3 has 17 residues. The CDR3 loop is CASSLAGIQPGANVLFF. The CDR3 DNA, read in part, is TGCGCCAGCAGCTTGGCAGGGATACAACCTGGGGCCAACGTA.

As for this clone: The CDR3 goes on 3 residues after the read ends, and that part is filled in from the germline J gene. The chain links TRBV30 to TRBJ2-5, with 11 positions matching TRBD2. The trim removed 3 bases at V and 3 bases at J, leaving 9 bases unmatched. This CDR3 has 16 amino acids. Germline V gene data show CDR1 as GTSNPN and CDR2 as SVGIG (reference sequence). The CDR3 is CAWSWLGSGREETQYF. The part of the CDR3 DNA that was read is TGTGCCTGGAGCTGGTTGGGTAGCGGGAGGGAAGAGACC.

In regard to this clone: The CDR3 extends 3 residues past the end of the read, so its final part is completed from the germline J gene. This chain uses TRBV9 with TRBJ2-5, with 7 bases identical to TRBD1. The CDR3 has 14 residues. The V segment lost 0 bases and the J segment 1 base; nucleotides outside the gene matches: 0. The germline V gene has CDR1 SGDLS and CDR2 YYNGEE. The sequenced part of the CDR3 DNA is TGTGCCAGCAGCGTAGGGGACAGCCAAGAGACC. The encoded protein is CASSVGDSQET. The complete CDR3 reads CASSVGDSQETQYF.

CDR3 amino acids: CASSSWGKTGLAGVGETQYF. CDR3 DNA (partial): TGTGCCAGCAGCTCGTGGGGTAAGACGGGACTAGCGGGAGTAGGGGAGACG. V gene TRBV7-1 combines with J gene TRBJ2-3, with 14 positions matching TRBD2. The CDR3 end is not reached by the read, which stops 3 residues before it; the germline J gene fills it in. TRBV7-1 is noted as an ORF with a role that remains uncertain. The CDR3 length is 20 residues.

Concerning this clone: The observed sequence ends 3 residues before the CDR3 terminus, with the missing tail filled in from the germline J gene. The chain employs TRBV5-6 and TRBJ2-7; D uncertain. CDR1 is SGHDT and CDR2 is YYEEEE in the germline V gene. Trimming left V 7 bases short and J 2 bases short, with 13 bases between. The CDR3 extends over 13 amino acids. CDR3 sequence reads: CASAPGPTYEQYF. The CDR3 bases that were read are TGTGCCAGCGCGCCGGGTCCGACCTACGAG.

With respect to this clone: The read terminates 3 residues before the CDR3 end, so the remaining end is supplied by the germline J gene. This chain connects TRBV4-2 to TRBJ2-1; 7 bases line up with TRBD2. The CDR3 extends over 16 amino acids. V lost 2 bases and J lost 6; bases outside the gene matches: 10. CDR1 and CDR2 from the germline V gene are LGHNA and YNFKEQ. CDR3: CASSQSSGLGPNEQFF. Incomplete CDR3 DNA: TGTGCCAGCAGCCAAAGTTCCGGACTAGGCCCCAATGAG.

About this clone: The missing CDR3 end, 3 residues past where the read stops, is filled in from the germline J gene. The chain uses TRBV5-1 and TRBJ1-2; a weak D match, TRBD1 (5 bases). Germline CDR1 reads SGHRS; CDR2 reads YFSETQ. This CDR3 comprises 13 residues. Trimming took off 7 bases at V and 3 bases at J, with 13 bases between the two ends. The sequenced part of the CDR3 DNA is TGCGCCAGCGGCCCCGACAGCCACTATGGC. The encoded protein is CASGPDSHYG. The complete CDR3 reads CASGPDSHYGYTF.

Worth noting for this clone: The read falls 3 residues short of the CDR3 end, and the missing part is taken from the germline J gene. The genes are TRBV7-3 and TRBJ1-2, with a weak D call TRBD1 (5 bases). The CDR3 has 17 amino acids. Germline V gene lookup returns CDR1 SGHTA and CDR2 FQGTGA. CDR3 DNA, as far as it was read: TGTGCCAGCAGCGACCCGGGACTAGCGCTTGGATCCTACGAC. This codes for CASSDPGLALGSYD. The CDR3 in its entirety is CASSDPGLALGSYDYTF.